The following is a TCR beta chain sequence with its context. The record originates from a study of blood T cell repertoires in COVID-19. Overall study context: Donors in the United States, Italy and Spain gave samples during acute or convalescent COVID-19.

The CDR3 contains 12 residues. Trimming took off 2 bases at V and 3 bases at J, with 5 bases between the two ends. Recruits, aged roughly 18 to 95 years, lived in 24 US areas. Assay used: immunoSEQ multiplex PCR; TCRdb lists only in-frame clones, some missing. Of around 300,000 clones in the sample, 80% to 95% were seen once. The rearrangement links TRBV12-3 or TRBV12-4 to TRBJ2-7, with D hard to call. The receptor's source is a woman aged 25 to 39 who had recovered from COVID-19. The sequenced sample consisted of PBMCs or T cells enriched from blood (not recorded which). CDR3 sequence reads: CASSLPDYEQYF. As DNA, the CDR3 is TGTGCCAGCAGTTTACCAGACTACGAGCAGTACTTC.